Shown below are 8 T cell receptor beta chains from a single sample sequenced in a study of human T cells and chemical hapten exposure. TCRdb ran MiXCR on the RACE reads and lists one entry per CDR3 protein. Seen here are some 170,000 distinct CDR3 sequences, about 27% observed once, and the top ten hold approximately 2.1%. Time point here: patch test 3, about 24 weeks after DPC sensitization. Treatment given: therapeutic diphenylcyclopropenone sensitization with weekly scalp DPC. Source: whole blood, taken in connection with sensitization to the hapten diphenylcyclopropenone (DPC). These receptors all stem from a woman under 30 with alopecia areata. Some clones in this sample may be carry-over from other donors' samples.

CDR3 coding DNA: TGTGCCAGCAGCCTCCGGGACAGGCCCTCCTACGAGCAGTACTTC. Encoded protein: CASSLRDRPSYEQYF. The chain links TRBV7-2 to TRBJ2-7; 8 positions agree with TRBD1. The CDR3 contains 15 residues. V was clipped by 5 bases and J by 0 bases; unmatched bases: 6. Germline assignment: CDR1 SGHTA and CDR2 FQGNSA.

In its sample, this clonotype was seen a few times. The chain carries TRBV29-1 and TRBJ2-7; 8 nucleotides line up with TRBD1. This CDR3 has 14 residues. The germline CDR1 and CDR2 sequences are SQVTM and ANQGSEA. Unmatched junction bases numbered 5, after V lost 4 bases and J lost 0 bases. The CDR3 bases are TGCAGCGTTGCCGCAGGGGGCTACTCCTACGAGCAGTACTTC. It is translated as CSVAAGGYSYEQYF.

The rearrangement links TRBV4-3 to TRBJ2-7; 8 positions match TRBD2. The CDR3 contains 15 residues. Trimming cost V 4 bases and J 7 bases; bases outside gene matches: 12. Germline values: CDR1 LGHNA, CDR2 YSLEER. The CDR3 loop reads CASSRTSGIYVEQYF. In DNA, the CDR3 is TGCGCCAGCAGCCGAACTAGCGGAATTTACGTGGAGCAGTACTTC.

The chain couples TRBV29-1 to TRBJ2-6; D perhaps matches TRBD2 (6 bases). Trimming pared 7 bases from V and 4 bases from J, leaving 17 bases between. CDR3 size: 15 residues. The germline gives CDR1 SQVTM, CDR2 ANQGSEA. The CDR3 coding sequence is TGCAGCGAAATTTGGGCGGGGTTCGGGGCCAACGTCCTGACTTTC. Protein product: CSEIWAGFGANVLTF.

Turning to this clonotype: One junction end disagrees with the germline gene, perhaps due to a read error. This sequence joins TRBV29-1 and TRBJ1-5; TRBD1 is a possible D gene (6 bases). From germline, CDR1 is SQVTM and CDR2 ANQGSEA. CDR3 size: 13 residues. CDR3 DNA: TGCAGCGTCGAAGGGGGTATTAATCAGCCCCAGCATTTT. This encodes CSVEGGINQPQHF.

The genes are TRBV7-9 and TRBJ1-1; D is unresolved. CDR1 and CDR2 (germline): SEHNR, FQNEAQ (reference sequence). V lost 5 bases to trimming and J lost 4 bases, with 11 bases between them. The CDR3 is 13 residues long. In DNA form, the CDR3 reads TGTGCCAGCAGCCCCACGGGGATCACTGAAGCTTTCTTT. Encoded protein: CASSPTGITEAFF.

This clonotype was seen more than once but under ten times. The chain employs TRBV7-9 and TRBJ1-5; D gene ambiguous. The V gene lost 9 bases and the J gene lost 4 bases, with 13 bases spanning the gap. The germline V gene has CDR1 SEHNR and CDR2 FQNEAQ (reference sequence). CDR3 length: 13 amino acids. For the CDR3, the DNA is TGTGCCAGTCATCACCGGAGTAATCAGCCCCAGCATTTT. Protein sequence: CASHHRSNQPQHF. The entire variable domain, with the rest obtained from reference TRBV7-9 and TRBJ1-5, is as follows: DTGVSQNPRHKITKRGQNVTFRCDPISEHNRLYWYRQTLGQGPEFLTYFQNEAQLEKSRLLSDRFSAERPKGSFSTLEIQRTEQGDSAMYLCASHHRSNQPQHFGDGTRLSIL.

This clonotype was observed at least ten times. CDR3 amino acids: CASSQLAGRETQYF. CDR3 sequence (DNA): TGTGCCAGCAGCCAACTAGCGGGGCGAGAGACCCAGTACTTC. This chain uses TRBV3-1 with TRBJ2-5, with 9 bases lining up with TRBD2. From germline, CDR1 is LGHDT and CDR2 YNNKEL (reference sequence). V was clipped by 2 bases and J by 4 bases; unmatched bases: 2. This CDR3 is 14 amino acids long.